These 19 T cell receptor beta chains came from one sample sequenced in a study of beta chain features in type 1 diabetes. The isolated RNA, all of it, was reverse transcribed, so expressed TCRB transcripts were what got sequenced. Clones were read by immunoSEQ multiplex PCR, and TCRdb kept only the in-frame ones, dropping some. The data contain about 740,000 clones, roughly 13% of them singletons. The antigens for these receptors are not known. General observations from the study: For Type 1 diabetes patients, all four CD4+ subsets carried TCRB CDR3s that were moderately but significantly shorter.

Material for sequencing was naive CD4+ T cells from blood. The receptor source for this set is a man younger than 30 with type 1 diabetes.

The rearrangement joins TRBV20-1 to TRBJ1-2; the D is unclear. The CDR3 spans 11 residues. V dropped 3 bases and J dropped 7 bases, with 9 bases sitting between them. Germline V gene sequence: CDR1 DFQATT, CDR2 SNEGSKA (reference sequence). In DNA form, the CDR3 reads TGCAGTGCTAGGCGTCAACTTGGCTACACCTTC. As protein: CSARRQLGYTF.

V gene TRBV19 combines with J gene TRBJ1-6, with D possibly TRBD1 on 5 matching bases. Trimming took off 7 bases at V and 6 bases at J, with 10 bases between the two ends. Germline loops: CDR1 LNHDA, CDR2 SQIVND (reference sequence). The CDR3 totals 13 residues. The DNA of the CDR3 is TGTGCCAGTAATCGACAGATTAATTCACCCCTCCACTTT. It yields the protein CASNRQINSPLHF.

The chain carries TRBV29-1 and TRBJ2-7; 7 bases are a match to TRBD1. Trimming cost V 2 bases and J 2 bases; bases outside gene matches: 18. Germline V gives CDR1 SQVTM, CDR2 ANQGSEA. The CDR3 runs to 18 residues. The CDR3 loop is CSVESGPRLGDRTYEQYF. As DNA, the CDR3 is TGCAGCGTTGAATCCGGCCCTCGCCTAGGGGACAGAACCTACGAGCAGTACTTC.

This rearrangement joins TRBV19 to TRBJ2-2; possibly TRBD1 for D (6 bases). Trimming removed 7 bases from V and 0 bases from J, with 18 bases in between. Germline CDR1 LNHDA, CDR2 SQIVND (reference sequence). The CDR3 spans 17 residues. DNA of the CDR3: TGTGCCAGTAACCCTTCGTTGGCAGGGGCGAACACCGGGGAGCTGTTTTTT. This gives the protein CASNPSLAGANTGELFF.

This clone has a handful of counts. The CDR3: CASSQEGLAGGLPNEQFF. DNA of the CDR3: TGCGCCAGCAGCCAAGAAGGACTAGCGGGGGGTCTACCCAATGAGCAGTTCTTC. J is TRBJ2-1 and V is TRBV4-1; the match to TRBD2 covers 14 bases. There are 18 residues in the CDR3. V was clipped by 0 bases and J by 6 bases; unmatched bases: 7. CDR1 is MGHRA, CDR2 YSYEKL, per germline.

Remarks on this clone: The same CDR3 also results from other DNA sequences found in this sample. The chain joins TRBV30 to TRBJ2-7; the D is unclear. The V gene's germline CDR1 is GTSNPN and CDR2 SVGIG (reference sequence). Trimming shortened V by 2 bases and J by 1 base, and 6 bases separated the two germline ends. There are 12 residues in the CDR3. This chain's CDR3 is CAWSRQSYEQYF. The CDR3 DNA is TGTGCCTGGAGTCGGCAATCCTACGAGCAGTACTTC.

The chain uses TRBV25-1 and TRBJ1-5; D uncertain. The CDR3 length is 16 residues. Trimming cost V 4 bases and J 0 bases, with 13 bases left between them. Per germline, CDR1 MGHDK and CDR2 SYGVNS. This CDR3 is CASSGRWGNSNQPQHF. DNA of the CDR3: TGTGCCAGCAGTGGCCGTTGGGGAAATAGCAATCAGCCCCAGCATTTT.

Ten or more counts support this clone. Other DNA sequences in the sample encode the same CDR3. The chain carries TRBV14 and TRBJ1-5; no clear D. V lost 1 base, J lost 3 bases, and 4 bases lay in between. This CDR3 has 13 residues. CDR1 is SGHDN, CDR2 FVKESK, per germline. For the CDR3, the DNA is TGTGCCAGCAGCCAAGGGCCCAATCAGCCCCAGCATTTT. Amino acids: CASSQGPNQPQHF. The full variable domain, rest sourced from reference TRBV14 and TRBJ1-5, is EAGVTQFPSHSVIEKGQTVTLRCDPISGHDNLYWYRRVMGKEIKFLLHFVKESKQDESGMPNNRFLAERTGGTYSTLKVQPAELEDSGVYFCASSQGPNQPQHFGDGTRLSIL.

The rearrangement uses TRBV14 and TRBJ1-2; a possible D gene is TRBD1 (6 bases). V lost 4 bases and J 6 bases, leaving 12 bases between the germline ends. Per germline, CDR1 SGHDN and CDR2 FVKESK. CDR3 length: 13 amino acids. The CDR3: CASSPRGGNGYTF. CDR3 nucleotide sequence: TGTGCCAGCAGCCCACGGGGGGGCAATGGCTACACCTTC.

This clone was seen a handful of times. This chain uses TRBV2 with TRBJ1-5; TRBD1 matches at 7 bases. Looked up from germline, CDR1 is SNHLY and CDR2 is FYNNEI. This CDR3 contains 14 residues. The ends lost 6 bases at V and 6 bases at J; junction bases unmatched: 8. The CDR3 DNA reads TGTGCCAGCAGAGCGAGAGGGGGCTTTCAGCCCCAGCATTTT. Translating it yields CASRARGGFQPQHF.

In this sample, this clone turned up a few times. The CDR3 nucleotides read TGTGCCATCAGTACTAGCGGGGGGGCCTTCTCCTACAATGAGCAGTTCTTC. This encodes CAISTSGGAFSYNEQFF. This sequence joins TRBV10-3 and TRBJ2-1; 13 positions agree with TRBD2. Germline V gives CDR1 ENHRY, CDR2 SYGVKD. The length of the CDR3 is 17 residues. V shed 5 bases, J shed 0 bases, and the junction held 4 bases outside the gene matches.

The chain has TRBV19 and TRBJ1-2; D is unclear. Germline-derived CDR1 and CDR2 are LNHDA and SQIVND (reference sequence). This CDR3 contains 10 residues. V lost 9 bases to trimming and J lost 6 bases, with 8 bases between them. CDR3 sequence reads: CASGRDGYTF. The CDR3 nucleotides are TGTGCCAGCGGACGCGATGGCTACACCTTC.

The chain is built from TRBV5-1 and TRBJ2-1; D possibly corresponds to TRBD1 (6 bases). This CDR3 has 16 residues. Trimming cost V 0 bases and J 6 bases, with 16 bases left between them. CDR1 SGHRS and CDR2 YFSETQ come from the germline V gene. CDR3 amino acids: CASSLGTGGQSNEQFF. The DNA for the CDR3 is TGCGCCAGCAGCTTGGGAACCGGTGGACAGTCCAATGAGCAGTTCTTC.

This chain joins TRBV4-1 and TRBJ2-1, with TRBD1 matching over 9 bases. Germline CDR1 MGHRA, CDR2 YSYEKL. Losses at the gene ends were 2 bases for V and 3 bases for J; bases not matched to a gene: 8. CDR3 size: 17 residues. The CDR3 DNA reads as TGCGCCAGCAGCCAACCGACGGGACAGGGAATCTACAATGAGCAGTTCTTC. It yields the protein CASSQPTGQGIYNEQFF.

The rearrangement joins TRBV19 to TRBJ2-3, with 10 bases matching TRBD1. This CDR3 contains 15 residues. V lost 3 bases to trimming and J lost 5 bases; unmatched junction nucleotides: 5. CDR1 and CDR2 from the germline V gene are LNHDA and SQIVND (reference sequence). CDR3 sequence (DNA): TGTGCCAGTAGTATTGGGGACAGGGGAAGAGATACGCAGTATTTT. Translation: CASSIGDRGRDTQYF.

In this sample, this clone turned up a few times. DNA of the CDR3: TGCGCCAGCAGCCTCAATAGCATGGCCCGCGGCAATGAGCAGTTCTTC. It yields the protein CASSLNSMARGNEQFF. The chain couples TRBV4-1 to TRBJ2-1; D ambiguous. Germline CDR1 reads MGHRA; CDR2 reads YSYEKL. CDR3 size: 16 residues. V shed 4 bases and J shed 6 bases, with 19 bases lying between them.

The sample holds a few counts of this clone. The junction departs from germline at one end; a sequencing error may be responsible. The V call is TRBV4-2, the J call TRBJ1-1; D unresolved. CDR1 is LGHNA and CDR2 is YNFKEQ in the germline V gene. This CDR3 comprises 21 residues. CDR3 residues: CASSQDRRGWPKRAVGTEALF. CDR3 in DNA: TGTGCCAGCAGCCAAGATCGACGAGGGTGGCCCAAGAGGGCAGTAGGTACTGAAGCTCTCTTT.

The gene calls are TRBV7-9 and TRBJ1-2; D is unresolved. The CDR3 covers 11 residues. CDR1 is SEHNR, CDR2 FQNEAQ, per germline (reference sequence). The V and J ends lost 2 bases and 7 bases respectively, with 5 bases between them. The CDR3 is CASSLMGGYTF. The CDR3 region has the DNA TGTGCCAGCAGCTTAATGGGTGGCTACACCTTC.

This clone turned up a few times. The J gene is TRBJ1-1, the V gene TRBV2; the D is unclear. The CDR3 contains 12 residues. V was cut by 6 bases and J by 0 bases, with 5 bases left in between. The germline gives CDR1 SNHLY, CDR2 FYNNEI. CDR3 bases: TGTGCCAGCAGGGCTATGAACACTGAAGCTTTCTTT. Its protein product is CASRAMNTEAFF.